This TCR beta chain appears in the sequencing data of a study of T cells after yellow fever vaccination. In regard to this clonotype: The target antigen is unknown.

Study observations and caveats: A weaker but faster secondary response was observed, peaking on day 5 versus 15.

With 6 bases clipped from V and 6 bases from J, the junction kept 5 bases outside the gene matches. The V gene's germline CDR1 is MNHEY and CDR2 SMNVEV (reference sequence). This CDR3 has 12 amino acids. Template switching with 5'RACE generated the TCR cDNA and added a universal primer site and UMIs. TCRdb re-called the 5' RACE reads through MiXCR, storing one row per CDR3 protein. The sample contains a few hundred thousand distinct CDR3 sequences, about 15% of which appear only once. The material was PBMCs, obtained about 5 days after the first yellow fever vaccination. The chain joins TRBV27 to TRBJ2-7; 7 bases line up with TRBD2. The receptor was isolated from a man aged 18 to 29 who received the YFV17D yellow fever vaccine. The CDR3 coding sequence is TGTGCCAGCAGCTGGGGGGGTTCCGAGCAGTACTTC. Its translation: CASSWGGSEQYF.